The clone carrying this TCR beta chain was seen just once. Its antigen is unknown. Donors comprised healthy HIV-negative adults lacking recent acute infections or vaccinations. The CDR3 contains 15 residues. CDR1 is LNHDA and CDR2 is SQIVND in the germline V gene (reference sequence). V was trimmed by 4 bases and J by 6 bases, leaving 16 bases between them. These data belong to a study of shared clonotypes between healthy human individuals. Study-level points and caveats: Clonotypes shared by all four donors outscored non-shared clonotypes in generation probability. A few donors had 5% to 6.5% of their naive CD4 clonotypes in common.

The repertoire was sequenced with immunoSEQ multiplex PCR; TCRdb's copy has only in-frame clones and lacks some. The sample shows about 2 million clones, 85% to 95% of them seen only once. The specimen sequenced was naive CD4+ T cells sorted from blood. Subset of the sample: CD45RA+ positively selected. The chain joins TRBV19 to TRBJ2-1; no reliable D call. The sequence was obtained from a man younger than 30 in good health. Here the CDR3 reads CASSTLALLRNEQFF. The CDR3 nucleotides read TGTGCCAGTAGTACATTAGCCCTTTTGCGCAATGAGCAGTTCTTC.